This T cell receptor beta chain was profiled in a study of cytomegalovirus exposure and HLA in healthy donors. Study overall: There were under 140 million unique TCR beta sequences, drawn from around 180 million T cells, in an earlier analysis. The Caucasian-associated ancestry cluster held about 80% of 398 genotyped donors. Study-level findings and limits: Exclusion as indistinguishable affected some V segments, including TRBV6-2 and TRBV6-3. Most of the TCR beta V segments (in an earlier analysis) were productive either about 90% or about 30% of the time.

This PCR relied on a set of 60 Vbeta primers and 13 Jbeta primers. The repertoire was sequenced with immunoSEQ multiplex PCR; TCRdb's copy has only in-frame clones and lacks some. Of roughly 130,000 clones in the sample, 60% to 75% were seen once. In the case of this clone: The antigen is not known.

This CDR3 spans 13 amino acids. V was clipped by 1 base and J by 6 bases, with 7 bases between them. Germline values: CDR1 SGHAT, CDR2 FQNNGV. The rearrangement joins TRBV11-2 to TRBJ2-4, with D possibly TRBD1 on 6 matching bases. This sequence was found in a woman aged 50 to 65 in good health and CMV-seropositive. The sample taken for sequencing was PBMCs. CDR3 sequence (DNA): TGTGCCAGCAGCTTAGGGACAGCAAACATTCAGTACTTC. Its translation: CASSLGTANIQYF. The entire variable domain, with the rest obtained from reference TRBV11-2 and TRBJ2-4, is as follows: EAGVAQSPRYKIIEKRQSVAFWCNPISGHATLYWYQQILGQGPKLLIQFQNNGVVDDSQLPKDRFSAERLKGVDSTLKIQPAKLEDSAVYLCASSLGTANIQYFGAGTRLSVL.